This T cell receptor beta chain derives from a study of CD8 T cells in Susac syndrome. In germline, CDR1 is MNHEY, CDR2 SVGAGI. This CDR3 is built from 13 residues. The germline V and J ends were trimmed by 6 bases and 5 bases, with 14 bases remaining between them. The patients serving as multiple sclerosis controls were treatment-naive. They had stable or active relapsing-remitting disease and fulfilled revised McDonald criteria. RNA in amounts of roughly 0.5 to 1 ug was reverse transcribed with random hexamers. TCR beta CDR3 was amplified by immunoSEQ multiplex PCR. This amplification extended across 54 Vbeta and 13 Jbeta segments. Using its own MiXCR run on the immunoSEQ multiplex PCR reads, TCRdb lists one record per CDR3 protein. In the table there are about 300,000 distinct CDR3 sequences, roughly 85% of which are singletons.

The origin of this receptor is a human donor with multiple sclerosis. Sequenced: CD8+ T cells from PBMCs. This chain joins TRBV6-5 and TRBJ2-7; no definite D call. For the CDR3, the DNA is TGTGCCAGCAGATCCGGGCCCGCGGACGAGCAGTACTTC. Amino acid sequence: CASRSGPADEQYF.